This TCR beta chain was sequenced during a study of T cell changes during pregnancy in multiple sclerosis. Profiling relied on immunoSEQ multiplex PCR, and the TCRdb table lists in-frame clones only, not all of them. The sample lists more than 35,000 clones; 75% to 95% were seen once. Germline V gene lookup returns CDR1 MNHEY and CDR2 SVGAGI. The CDR3 length is 15 residues. V lost 2 bases to trimming and J lost 2 bases; unmatched junction nucleotides: 5. The receptor was isolated from a female donor in good health, enrolled as a control in a pregnancy study. The chain joins TRBV6-5 to TRBJ2-5; 7 bases line up with TRBD1. Sequencing was performed on CD4+ T cells from peripheral blood mononuclear cells, taken in the third trimester of pregnancy. The CDR3 loop reads CASSYDSGQQETQYF. In DNA form, the CDR3 reads TGTGCCAGCAGTTACGATTCGGGACAGCAAGAGACCCAGTACTTC.